Below are 6 T cell receptor beta chains sequenced from a single sample in a study of blood T cell repertoires in COVID-19. TCRdb keeps only in-frame clones here, not all; method: immunoSEQ multiplex PCR. The repertoire holds 150,000 to 200,000 clones, with approximately 81% as singletons. The specimen sequenced was PBMCs or T cells enriched from blood (not recorded which). These receptors originate from a woman between 45 and 65 years old who had recovered from COVID-19.

The chain employs TRBV7-9 and TRBJ1-2; D is possibly TRBD1 (5 bases). The V end was cut by 3 bases, the J end by 5 bases, with 7 bases between. Germline CDR1 SEHNR, CDR2 FQNEAQ (reference sequence). The CDR3 has 12 amino acids. The CDR3 region has the DNA TGTGCCAGCAGCTTCACAGGATATGGCTACACCTTC. Translated: CASSFTGYGYTF.

The DNA of the CDR3 is TGTGCCAGCAGCGCTTCTCTAAAGTCCTACAATGAGCAGTTCTTC. Amino acid sequence: CASSASLKSYNEQFF. The chain uses TRBV9 and TRBJ2-1; unclear D gene. Trimming left V 3 bases short and J 1 base short, with 11 bases between. Per the germline V gene, CDR1 is SGDLS and CDR2 is YYNGEE. The CDR3 runs to 15 residues.

V usage is TRBV7-2 and J usage is TRBJ2-7; 10 bases align to TRBD1. CDR1 SGHTA and CDR2 FQGNSA come from the germline V gene. The CDR3 contains 15 residues. After removal of 5 bases from V and 2 bases from J, the junction contained 6 bases not matched to a gene. The CDR3 spells CASSPQGTGAYEQYF. The CDR3 region has the DNA TGTGCCAGCAGCCCCCAGGGGACAGGGGCCTACGAGCAGTACTTC.

The rearrangement links TRBV7-2 to TRBJ1-2, with D tentatively TRBD1 (5 bases). V lost 1 base, J lost 6 bases, and 9 bases lay in between. Germline lookup yields CDR1 SGHTA and CDR2 FQGNSA. The CDR3 loop spans 13 amino acids. CDR3 nucleotides: TGTGCCAGCAGCTTAGGCGGGGCGGATGGCTACACCTTC. Translated, it gives CASSLGGADGYTF.

The table lists this clone with a count of one. The chain uses TRBV7-2 and TRBJ2-2; the D gene is possibly TRBD2 (5 bases). CDR1 and CDR2 (germline): SGHTA, FQGNSA. Trimming removed 1 base from V and 6 bases from J, with 15 bases in between. The CDR3 extends over 16 amino acids. The CDR3: CASSLVPRVVPGELFF. The CDR3 DNA follows: TGTGCCAGCAGCTTAGTTCCGCGGGTGGTACCCGGGGAGCTGTTTTTT.

The V and J genes are TRBV6-5 and TRBJ2-7; 11 positions match TRBD1. The CDR3 is 15 amino acids. With 6 bases clipped from V and 4 bases from J, the junction kept 8 bases outside the gene matches. Germline V gene data show CDR1 as MNHEY and CDR2 as SVGAGI. Here the CDR3 reads CASRGPGQGGYEQYF. The CDR3 DNA reads TGTGCCAGCAGGGGACCGGGACAGGGGGGGTACGAGCAGTACTTC.